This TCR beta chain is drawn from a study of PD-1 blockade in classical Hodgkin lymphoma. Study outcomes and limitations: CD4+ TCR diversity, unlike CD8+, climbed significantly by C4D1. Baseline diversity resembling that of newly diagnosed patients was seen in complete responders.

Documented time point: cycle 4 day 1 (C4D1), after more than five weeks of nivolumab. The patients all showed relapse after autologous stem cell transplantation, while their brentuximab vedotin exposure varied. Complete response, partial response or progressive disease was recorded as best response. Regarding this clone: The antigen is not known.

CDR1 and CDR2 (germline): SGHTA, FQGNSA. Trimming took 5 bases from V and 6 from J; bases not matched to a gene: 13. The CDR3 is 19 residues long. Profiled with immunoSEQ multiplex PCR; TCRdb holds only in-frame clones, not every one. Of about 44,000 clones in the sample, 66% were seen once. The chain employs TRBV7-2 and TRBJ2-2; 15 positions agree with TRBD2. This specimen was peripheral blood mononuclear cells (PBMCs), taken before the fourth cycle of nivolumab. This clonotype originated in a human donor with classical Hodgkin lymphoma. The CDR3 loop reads CASSRRTSGGAVRAGELFF. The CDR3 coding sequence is TGTGCCAGCAGCAGACGGACTAGCGGGGGGGCCGTTCGGGCCGGGGAGCTGTTTTTT.